A selection of T cell receptor beta chains follows, all from one sample in a study of blood T cells in healthy people across ages. TCRdb fed the 5' RACE reads into MiXCR, producing one record per CDR3 protein. The data contain 800,000 to 900,000 distinct CDR3 sequences, around two thirds of them singletons. Material for sequencing was blood. These TCRs come from a young man in good health. Both conserved end residues are part of each CDR3. D genes are given only for firm matches. Not all rows give a size; the values are once, few, many and, for expanded clones, a class.

CDR3 length: 15
J gene: TRBJ1-5
clone size: few
V gene: TRBV18
D gene: TRBD1
CDR3 protein: CASSQGTGGHQPQHF
CDR3 DNA: TGTGCCAGCTCGCAGGGGACAGGGGGCCATCAGCCCCAGCATTTT

CDR3 length: 17
J gene: TRBJ2-1
clone size: .
V gene: TRBV7-2
D gene: TRBD1
CDR3 protein: CASSYTDRAYSRNEQFF
CDR3 DNA: TGTGCCAGCAGCTACACAGACAGGGCTTACTCTCGCAATGAGCAGTTCTTC

CDR3 length: 14
J gene: TRBJ1-2
clone size: .
V gene: TRBV18
D gene: .
CDR3 protein: CASSLGQLSGGYTF
CDR3 DNA: TGTGCCAGCTCACTAGGACAGCTATCTGGTGGCTACACCTTC

CDR3 length: 15
J gene: TRBJ1-5
clone size: .
V gene: TRBV20-1
D gene: .
CDR3 protein: CSARTGLQGNQPQHF
CDR3 DNA: TGCAGTGCTAGAACGGGCCTGCAGGGCAATCAGCCCCAGCATTTT

CDR3 length: 16
J gene: TRBJ2-1
clone size: .
V gene: TRBV27
D gene: TRBD1
CDR3 protein: CASSLTGTRNYNEQFF
CDR3 DNA: TGTGCCAGCAGTTTGACAGGGACCCGGAATTACAATGAGCAGTTCTTC

CDR3 length: 14
J gene: TRBJ2-5
clone size: .
V gene: TRBV2
D gene: .
CDR3 protein: CASILTGAQETQYF
CDR3 DNA: TGTGCCAGCATATTGACAGGCGCTCAAGAGACCCAGTACTTC

CDR3 length: 16
J gene: TRBJ2-7
clone size: .
V gene: TRBV5-1
D gene: .
CDR3 protein: CASSLRAAGSSYEQYF
CDR3 DNA: TGCGCCAGCAGCTTGCGCGCCGCAGGGAGCTCCTACGAGCAGTACTTC

CDR3 length: 15
J gene: TRBJ2-5
clone size: .
V gene: TRBV6-5
D gene: .
CDR3 protein: CASSYSAPWEETQYF
CDR3 DNA: TGTGCCAGCAGTTACTCGGCCCCCTGGGAAGAGACCCAGTACTTC

CDR3 length: 14
J gene: TRBJ2-7
clone size: .
V gene: TRBV20-1
D gene: TRBD2
CDR3 protein: CSALGRAGDDEQYF
CDR3 DNA: TGCAGTGCACTAGGTAGGGCGGGGGACGACGAGCAGTACTTC

CDR3 length: 17
J gene: TRBJ2-1
clone size: .
V gene: TRBV9
D gene: TRBD2
CDR3 protein: CASSVGGRAASGNEQFF
CDR3 DNA: TGTGCCAGCAGCGTAGGGGGGAGGGCAGCCTCAGGCAATGAGCAGTTCTTC

CDR3 length: 17
J gene: TRBJ2-3
clone size: .
V gene: TRBV6-2/TRBV6-3
D gene: .
CDR3 protein: CASSYSTSEAGTDTQYF
CDR3 DNA: TGTGCCAGCAGTTACTCGACATCAGAGGCTGGCACAGATACGCAGTATTTT

CDR3 length: 12
J gene: TRBJ1-5
clone size: .
V gene: TRBV20-1
D gene: .
CDR3 protein: CSARSPDQPQHF
CDR3 DNA: TGCAGTGCCAGAAGTCCCGATCAGCCCCAGCATTTT

CDR3 length: 15
J gene: TRBJ2-3
clone size: .
V gene: TRBV7-9
D gene: TRBD2
CDR3 protein: CASSLSGLASDTQYF
CDR3 DNA: TGTGCCAGCAGCTTATCGGGACTAGCGTCAGATACGCAGTATTTT

CDR3 length: 15
J gene: TRBJ1-5
clone size: .
V gene: TRBV7-6
D gene: .
CDR3 protein: CASSLGEGRRQPQHF
CDR3 DNA: TGTGCCAGCAGCTTAGGAGAGGGCCGTCGTCAGCCCCAGCATTTT

CDR3 length: 16
J gene: TRBJ2-6
clone size: .
V gene: TRBV4-2
D gene: .
CDR3 protein: CASSQYSGSGANVLTF
CDR3 DNA: TGTGCCAGCAGCCAATATTCAGGGTCCGGGGCCAACGTCCTGACTTTC

CDR3 length: 15
J gene: TRBJ1-1
clone size: .
V gene: TRBV4-3
D gene: .
CDR3 protein: CASSPVGGDYTEAFF
CDR3 DNA: TGCGCCAGCAGCCCAGTTGGCGGGGACTACACTGAAGCTTTCTTT

CDR3 length: 17
J gene: TRBJ2-1
clone size: few
V gene: TRBV15
D gene: TRBD1
CDR3 protein: CATSRERGGTGLNEQFF
CDR3 DNA: TGTGCCACCAGCAGAGAAAGGGGTGGGACAGGGCTTAATGAGCAGTTCTTC

CDR3 length: 13
J gene: TRBJ1-2
clone size: .
V gene: TRBV7-2
D gene: .
CDR3 protein: CASRGQGIDGYTF
CDR3 DNA: TGTGCCAGCAGGGGCCAGGGAATAGATGGCTACACCTTC

CDR3 length: 14
J gene: TRBJ1-5
clone size: .
V gene: TRBV12-3/TRBV12-4
D gene: TRBD1
CDR3 protein: CASSYRGSDQPQHF
CDR3 DNA: TGTGCCAGCAGTTACAGGGGGTCCGATCAGCCCCAGCATTTT

CDR3 length: 12
J gene: TRBJ2-5
clone size: .
V gene: TRBV27
D gene: .
CDR3 protein: CASSSGRGTQYF
CDR3 DNA: TGTGCCAGCAGTTCGGGCCGGGGCACCCAGTACTTC

CDR3 length: 15
J gene: TRBJ1-4
clone size: few
V gene: TRBV25-1
D gene: .
CDR3 protein: CASSEWSIKNEKLFF
CDR3 DNA: TGTGCCAGCAGTGAATGGTCCATTAAAAATGAAAAACTGTTTTTT

CDR3 length: 14
J gene: TRBJ2-1
clone size: .
V gene: TRBV29-1
D gene: TRBD1
CDR3 protein: CSVPGTGGFDEQFF
CDR3 DNA: TGCAGCGTACCCGGGACAGGGGGTTTCGATGAGCAGTTCTTC

CDR3 length: 14
J gene: TRBJ2-5
clone size: .
V gene: TRBV2
D gene: TRBD2
CDR3 protein: CASPSGSGGETQYF
CDR3 DNA: TGTGCCAGCCCAAGCGGCTCGGGGGGAGAGACCCAGTACTTC

CDR3 length: 14
J gene: TRBJ1-1
clone size: .
V gene: TRBV29-1
D gene: .
CDR3 protein: CSVSSSRIGTEAFF
CDR3 DNA: TGCAGCGTTTCATCGAGTAGGATCGGGACTGAAGCTTTCTTT

CDR3 length: 14
J gene: TRBJ1-1
clone size: .
V gene: TRBV13
D gene: .
CDR3 protein: CASSLGLKTTEAFF
CDR3 DNA: TGTGCCAGCAGCTTAGGACTGAAAACCACTGAAGCTTTCTTT

CDR3 length: 12
J gene: TRBJ2-3
clone size: .
V gene: TRBV6-6
D gene: .
CDR3 protein: CASTPQANSVYF
CDR3 DNA: TGTGCCAGCACTCCTCAGGCCAACTCGGTGTATTTT

CDR3 length: 17
J gene: TRBJ2-5
clone size: .
V gene: TRBV7-2
D gene: .
CDR3 protein: CASSLTLGGAAGETQYF
CDR3 DNA: TGTGCCAGCAGCTTAACCTTAGGGGGGGCGGCCGGGGAGACCCAGTACTTC

CDR3 length: 14
J gene: TRBJ2-1
clone size: once
V gene: TRBV6-2/TRBV6-3
D gene: TRBD2
CDR3 protein: CASTEGRERNEQFF
CDR3 DNA: TGTGCCAGCACCGAGGGGAGGGAACGCAATGAGCAGTTCTTC

CDR3 length: 15
J gene: TRBJ2-1
clone size: .
V gene: TRBV20-1
D gene: TRBD2
CDR3 protein: CSATTSGGLYNEQFF
CDR3 DNA: TGCAGTGCTACGACTAGCGGGGGACTATACAATGAGCAGTTCTTC

CDR3 length: 12
J gene: TRBJ2-1
clone size: .
V gene: TRBV7-2
D gene: TRBD1
CDR3 protein: CASSLHDRVQFF
CDR3 DNA: TGTGCCAGCAGCTTACATGACAGGGTTCAGTTCTTC

CDR3 length: 17
J gene: TRBJ2-6
clone size: few
V gene: TRBV6-2/TRBV6-3
D gene: .
CDR3 protein: CASIKTVLLSGANVLTF
CDR3 DNA: TGTGCCAGCATCAAGACTGTACTTCTCTCTGGGGCCAACGTCCTGACTTTC